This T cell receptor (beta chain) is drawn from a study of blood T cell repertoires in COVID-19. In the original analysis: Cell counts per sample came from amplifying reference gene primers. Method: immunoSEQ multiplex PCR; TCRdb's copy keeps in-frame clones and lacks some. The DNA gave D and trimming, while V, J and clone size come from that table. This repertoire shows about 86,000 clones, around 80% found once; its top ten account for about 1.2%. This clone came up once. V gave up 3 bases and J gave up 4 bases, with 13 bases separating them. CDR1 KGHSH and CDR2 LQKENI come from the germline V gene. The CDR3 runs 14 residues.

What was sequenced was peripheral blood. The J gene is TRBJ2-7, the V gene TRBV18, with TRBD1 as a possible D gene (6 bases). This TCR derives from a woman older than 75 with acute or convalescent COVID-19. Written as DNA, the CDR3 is TGTGCCAGCTCACCGTTGAAGGGGGTGTACGAGCAGTACTTC. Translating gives CASSPLKGVYEQYF.